This TCR beta chain was sequenced during a study of OX40 agonist ivuxolimab in advanced cancers. Study details: Patients with prior anti-PD-1, anti-PD-L1 or anti-CTLA-4 therapy were eligible; 35% to 50% had some.

Study-level results: CD4+ and CD8+ T cells in blood underwent clonal expansion by week 6 at 0.1 to 3.0 mg/kg.

The method was immunoSEQ multiplex PCR; TCRdb's version includes in-frame clones alone and lacks a portion of them. The sample holds fewer than 20,000 clones; roughly 90% are singletons and the top ten take just under 4%. This clone was recorded only once. The antigen is undetermined. The CDR3 consists of 13 residues. Germline V lookup: CDR1 WSHSY, CDR2 SAAADI. J gave up 5 bases and V 8 bases, and 5 bases lay outside the gene matches. The J gene is TRBJ2-5, the V gene TRBV10-2, with 10 bases fitting TRBD1. The material sequenced was CD4+ or CD8+ T cells sorted from blood, taken in a trial of the OX40 agonist ivuxolimab. This sequence was found in an adult with an advanced solid tumor such as melanoma, head and neck, liver or kidney cancer. CDR3 nucleotide sequence: TGCGCCAGCGTGGGACAGGGGAGGGAGACCCAGTACTTC. It specifies CASVGQGRETQYF.